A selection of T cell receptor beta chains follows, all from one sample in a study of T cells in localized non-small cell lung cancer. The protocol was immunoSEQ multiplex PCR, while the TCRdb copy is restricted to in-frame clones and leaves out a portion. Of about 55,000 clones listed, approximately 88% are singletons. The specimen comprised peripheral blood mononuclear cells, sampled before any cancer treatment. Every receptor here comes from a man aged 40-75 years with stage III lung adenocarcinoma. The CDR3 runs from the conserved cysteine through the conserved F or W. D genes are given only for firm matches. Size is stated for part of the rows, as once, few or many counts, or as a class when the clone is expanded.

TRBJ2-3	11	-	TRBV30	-	CAWREPDTQYF	TGTGCCTGGAGGGAGCCAGATACGCAGTATTTT
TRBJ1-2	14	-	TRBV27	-	CASAPWAGVGGYTF	TGTGCCAGCGCCCCTTGGGCAGGGGTGGGTGGCTACACCTTC
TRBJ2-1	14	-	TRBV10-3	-	CAISAIRTDNEQFF	TGTGCCATCAGTGCAATCCGAACAGACAATGAGCAGTTCTTC
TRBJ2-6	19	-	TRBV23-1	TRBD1	CASSQRSTGAISGANVLTF	TGCGCCAGCAGTCAACGGTCCACAGGGGCAATCTCTGGGGCCAACGTCCTGACTTTC
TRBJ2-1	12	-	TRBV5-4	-	CASSTRDTEQFF	TGTGCCAGCAGCACCAGGGACACAGAGCAGTTCTTC
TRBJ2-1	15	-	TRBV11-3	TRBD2	CASSLGLAGVVEQFF	TGTGCCAGCAGCCTGGGACTAGCGGGAGTCGTAGAGCAGTTCTTC
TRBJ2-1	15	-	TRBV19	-	CASSLMTDPGNEQFF	TGTGCCAGTAGTTTAATGACAGACCCAGGGAATGAGCAGTTCTTC
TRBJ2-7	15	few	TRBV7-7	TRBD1	CASSHGTGDSYEQYF	TGTGCCAGCAGCCACGGGACAGGGGATTCCTACGAGCAGTACTTC
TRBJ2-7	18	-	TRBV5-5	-	CASSLAKPTGFTSYEQYF	TGTGCCAGCAGCTTAGCAAAACCGACAGGTTTCACCTCCTACGAGCAGTACTTC
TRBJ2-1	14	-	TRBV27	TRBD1	CASSLWTGEDEQFF	TGTGCCAGCAGTTTATGGACAGGGGAGGATGAGCAGTTCTTC
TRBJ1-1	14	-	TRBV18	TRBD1	CASSGGQGRTEAFF	TGTGCCAGCTCAGGGGGACAGGGTCGCACTGAAGCTTTCTTT